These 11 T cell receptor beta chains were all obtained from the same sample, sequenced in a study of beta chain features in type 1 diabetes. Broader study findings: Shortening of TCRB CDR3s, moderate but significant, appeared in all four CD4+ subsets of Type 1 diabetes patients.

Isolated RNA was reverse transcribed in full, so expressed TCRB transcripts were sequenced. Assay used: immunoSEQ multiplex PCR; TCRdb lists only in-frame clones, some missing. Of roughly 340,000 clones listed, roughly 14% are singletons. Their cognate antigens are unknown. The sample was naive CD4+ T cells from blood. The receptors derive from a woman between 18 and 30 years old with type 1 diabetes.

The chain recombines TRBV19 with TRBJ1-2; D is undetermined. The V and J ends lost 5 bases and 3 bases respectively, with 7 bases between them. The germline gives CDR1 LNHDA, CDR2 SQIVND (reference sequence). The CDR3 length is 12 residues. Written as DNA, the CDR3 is TGTGCCAGTAGTCTGAGGTACTATGGCTACACCTTC. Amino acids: CASSLRYYGYTF.

The CDR3 protein is CASSEWDNYGYTF. The DNA for the CDR3 is TGTGCCAGCAGTGAGTGGGACAATTATGGCTACACCTTC. This chain links TRBV25-1 with TRBJ1-2, with a tentative D call TRBD1 (6 bases). Germline V lookup: CDR1 MGHDK, CDR2 SYGVNS. The germline V and J ends were trimmed by 3 bases and 5 bases, with 10 bases remaining between them. The CDR3 is made up of 13 amino acids.

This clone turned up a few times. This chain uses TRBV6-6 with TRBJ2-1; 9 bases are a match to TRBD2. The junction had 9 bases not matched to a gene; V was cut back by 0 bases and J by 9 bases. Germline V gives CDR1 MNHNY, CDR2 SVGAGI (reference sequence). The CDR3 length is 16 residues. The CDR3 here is CASSYSVASGIFEQFF. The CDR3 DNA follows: TGTGCCAGCAGTTACTCCGTGGCTAGCGGGATCTTTGAGCAGTTCTTC.

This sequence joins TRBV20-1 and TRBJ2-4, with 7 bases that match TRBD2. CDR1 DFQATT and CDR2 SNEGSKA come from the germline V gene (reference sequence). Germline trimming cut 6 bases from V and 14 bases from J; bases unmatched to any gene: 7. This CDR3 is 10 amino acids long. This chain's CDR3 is CSAMGRGEYF. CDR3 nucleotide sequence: TGCAGTGCGATGGGCCGGGGGGAGTACTTC.

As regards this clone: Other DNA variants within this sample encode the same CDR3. DNA for the CDR3: TGTGCCAGCAGTTTATGGGGGACAGGATCTTACGAGCAGTACTTC. Its protein is CASSLWGTGSYEQYF. The genes are TRBV28 and TRBJ2-7; 8 nucleotides agree with TRBD1. Trimming took 0 bases from V and 4 from J; bases not matched to a gene: 5. Per germline, CDR1 MDHEN and CDR2 SYDVKM. The CDR3 consists of 15 residues. Drawing the rest from reference TRBV28 and TRBJ2-7, the complete variable domain is DVKVTQSSRYLVKRTGEKVFLECVQDMDHENMFWYRQDPGLGLRLIYFSYDVKMKEKGDIPEGYSVSREKKERFSLILESASTNQTSMYLCASSLWGTGSYEQYFGPGTRLTVT.

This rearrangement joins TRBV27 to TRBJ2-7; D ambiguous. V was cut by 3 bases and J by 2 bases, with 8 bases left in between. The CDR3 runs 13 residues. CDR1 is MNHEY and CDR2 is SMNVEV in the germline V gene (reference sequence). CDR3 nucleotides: TGTGCCAGCAGTTTGGGCCGTCCCTACGAGCAGTACTTC. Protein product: CASSLGRPYEQYF.

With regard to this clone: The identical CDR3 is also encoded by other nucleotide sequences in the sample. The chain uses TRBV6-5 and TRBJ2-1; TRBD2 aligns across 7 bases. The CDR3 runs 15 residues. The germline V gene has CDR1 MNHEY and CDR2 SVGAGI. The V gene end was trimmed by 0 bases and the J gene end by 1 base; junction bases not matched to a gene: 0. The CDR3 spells CASSYSGGSYNEQFF. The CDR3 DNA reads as TGTGCCAGCAGTTACTCGGGGGGGTCCTACAATGAGCAGTTCTTC.

CDR3 sequence (DNA): TGTGCCAGCAGCAGCGGGAGAGCGATCACCGGGGAGCTGTTTTTT. Its translation: CASSSGRAITGELFF. This sequence joins TRBV6-5 and TRBJ2-2; 8 bases fit TRBD2. CDR1 is MNHEY, CDR2 SVGAGI, per germline. V gave up 6 bases and J gave up 4 bases; unmatched junction bases: 7. The CDR3 extends over 15 amino acids.

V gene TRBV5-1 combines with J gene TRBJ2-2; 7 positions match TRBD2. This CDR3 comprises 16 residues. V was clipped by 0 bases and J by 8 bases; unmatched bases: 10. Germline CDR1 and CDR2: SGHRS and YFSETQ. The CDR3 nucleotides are TGCGCCAGCAGCTTGGCTCTAGCGGCCCCCCTTGGGGAGCTGTTTTTT. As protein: CASSLALAAPLGELFF. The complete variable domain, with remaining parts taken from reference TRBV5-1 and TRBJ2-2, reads KAGVTQTPRYLIKTRGQQVTLSCSPISGHRSVSWYQQTPGQGLQFLFEYFSETQRNKGNFPGRFSGRQFSNSRSEMNVSTLELGDSALYLCASSLALAAPLGELFFGEGSRLTVL.

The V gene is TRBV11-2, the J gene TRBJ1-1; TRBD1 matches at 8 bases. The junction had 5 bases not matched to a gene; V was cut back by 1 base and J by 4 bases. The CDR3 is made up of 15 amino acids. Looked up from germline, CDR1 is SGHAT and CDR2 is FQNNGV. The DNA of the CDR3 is TGTGCCAGCAGCTTAGCCCGACAGGGGAGCACTGAAGCTTTCTTT. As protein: CASSLARQGSTEAFF.

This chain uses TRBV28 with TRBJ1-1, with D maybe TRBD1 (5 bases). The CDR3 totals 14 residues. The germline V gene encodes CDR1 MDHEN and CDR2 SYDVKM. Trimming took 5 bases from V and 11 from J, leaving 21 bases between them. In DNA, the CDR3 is TGTGCCAGCAGTACGGGGGGAGAGGTACCTGGGGCTTTCTTT. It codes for CASSTGGEVPGAFF.